The next 23 T cell receptor beta chains were all read from a single sample in a study of T-cell reconstitution after alpha-beta-depleted transplantation in children. Unique molecular identifiers were incorporated into the prepared TCRbeta library. TCRdb fed the PCR reads into MiXCR, producing one record per CDR3 protein. The sample gives 250,000 to 300,000 distinct CDR3 sequences, over 8% of which show up once; around 9.1% is in the top ten. Sequencing used PBMCs from the stem cell graft donor, obtained from the stem cell graft. The receptors shown here come from a human donor who donated a stem cell graft to a child with SCID.

This clonotype has ten or more counts. This rearrangement joins TRBV10-3 to TRBJ2-2; D gene unclear. Between the trimmed V and J ends, which lost 6 bases and 0 bases, there was a span of 8 bases. The length of the CDR3 is 14 residues. Germline values: CDR1 ENHRY, CDR2 SYGVKD. In DNA form, the CDR3 reads TGTGCCATCAGGGGGTACCCGAACACCGGGGAGCTGTTTTTT. This encodes CAIRGYPNTGELFF.

The V gene is TRBV12-3 or TRBV12-4, the J gene TRBJ1-2; TRBD1 is a possible D gene (6 bases). This CDR3 is built from 15 residues. V gave up 7 bases and J gave up 2 bases, with 17 bases separating them. In DNA form, the CDR3 reads TGTGCCAGCACTTCGGGGGGCGGACTAAACTATGGCTACACCTTC. Its translation: CASTSGGGLNYGYTF.

Only a few counts were recorded for this clonotype. The rearrangement uses TRBV6-4 and TRBJ1-1; 8 nucleotides line up with TRBD1. The junction had 5 bases not matched to a gene; V was cut back by 4 bases and J by 1 base. This CDR3 is built from 15 residues. Looked up from germline, CDR1 is MRHNA and CDR2 is SNTAGT. In nucleotides, the CDR3 is TGTGCCAGCAGTGCAACGACAGGGGAGAACACTGAAGCTTTCTTT. Translating it yields CASSATTGENTEAFF.

This clonotype was seen more than once but under ten times. The chain couples TRBV27 to TRBJ2-1; weak D call: TRBD1 (5 bases). Looked up from germline, CDR1 is MNHEY and CDR2 is SMNVEV (reference sequence). The V gene lost 5 bases and the J gene lost 7 bases, with 18 bases spanning the gap. This CDR3 region has 15 residues. CDR3 DNA: TGTGCCAGCAGTCCCCGTTACCCAGGGCTGAATGAGCAGTTCTTC. Its translation is CASSPRYPGLNEQFF.

This clonotype has a handful of counts. The chain uses TRBV6-1 and TRBJ2-2, with 8 nucleotides matching TRBD1. The CDR3 runs to 17 residues. With V trimmed by 4 bases and J by 6 bases, 13 bases remained unmatched. Germline V gene sequence: CDR1 MNHNS, CDR2 SASEGT. The CDR3 loop reads CASSVRSGGGLPGELFF. CDR3 sequence (DNA): TGTGCCAGCAGTGTTCGATCAGGGGGCGGTTTACCCGGGGAGCTGTTTTTT.

The chain joins TRBV19 to TRBJ2-1; D not resolved. The length of the CDR3 is 14 residues. With 3 bases removed from V and 1 base from J, the gap between germline ends came to 7 bases. Per the germline V gene, CDR1 is LNHDA and CDR2 is SQIVND (reference sequence). The DNA for the CDR3 is TGTGCCAGTAGTATGGGTAGTTCCTACAATGAGCAGTTCTTC. Translation: CASSMGSSYNEQFF.

This chain uses TRBV6-1 with TRBJ2-6, with TRBD1 identical over 11 bases. Germline V lookup: CDR1 MNHNS, CDR2 SASEGT. V was pared by 7 bases and J by 2 bases, with 7 bases of the junction left unmatched. This CDR3 is 17 amino acids long. The CDR3 spells CASNRGGQGAGANVLTF. In DNA, the CDR3 is TGTGCCAGCAACCGAGGGGGACAGGGGGCTGGGGCCAACGTCCTGACTTTC.

The V and J genes are TRBV12-3 or TRBV12-4 and TRBJ1-1; D might be TRBD1 (6 bases). CDR3 length: 13 amino acids. Trimming cost V 6 bases and J 6 bases, with 14 bases left between them. CDR3 sequence (DNA): TGTGCCAGCAGCCCCGACAGGTTCTCTGAAGCTTTCTTT. As protein: CASSPDRFSEAFF.

This clonotype was found a few times. The chain uses TRBV7-2 and TRBJ2-7; a weak D match, TRBD1 (6 bases). With 1 base removed from V and 1 base from J, the gap between germline ends came to 11 bases. This CDR3 has 15 residues. CDR1 and CDR2 (germline): SGHTA, FQGNSA. The CDR3 DNA is TGTGCCAGCAGCTTAGGGGGACATTCGTCCTACGAGCAGTACTTC. This gives the protein CASSLGGHSSYEQYF.

This clonotype has more than one count but fewer than ten. The chain couples TRBV20-1 to TRBJ2-1; D possibly corresponds to TRBD2 (6 bases). CDR1 and CDR2 from the germline V gene are DFQATT and SNEGSKA (reference sequence). The CDR3 contains 13 residues. V was shortened by 6 bases and J by 5 bases, with 14 bases between the two germline ends. CDR3 in amino acids: CSALPGLDNEQFF. CDR3 DNA: TGCAGTGCATTGCCGGGACTTGACAATGAGCAGTTCTTC.

The sample holds a few counts of this clonotype. The chain uses TRBV2 and TRBJ1-5; D unresolved. The germline gives CDR1 SNHLY, CDR2 FYNNEI. This CDR3 is 16 amino acids long. V was trimmed by 3 bases and J by 2 bases, leaving 14 bases between them. The chain's CDR3 is CASSDALGQGNQPQHF. The CDR3 nucleotides are TGTGCCAGCAGTGACGCCCTGGGCCAGGGCAATCAGCCCCAGCATTTT. The variable domain in full, completed from reference TRBV2 and TRBJ1-5, reads EPEVTQTPSHQVTQMGQEVILRCVPISNHLYFYWYRQILGQKVEFLVSFYNNEISEKSEIFDDQFSVERPDGSNFTLKIRSTKLEDSAMYFCASSDALGQGNQPQHFGDGTRLSIL.

This clonotype was seen at least ten times. The chain recombines TRBV18 with TRBJ2-1, with a weak D call TRBD2 (6 bases). The CDR3 sequence is 17 residues long. Deletions cut 2 bases from V and 0 bases from J, with 14 bases between. The germline CDR1 and CDR2 sequences are KGHSH and LQKENI. CDR3 nucleotide sequence: TGTGCCAGCTCACCATATGGGGGACTTAGCTCCTACAATGAGCAGTTCTTC. It encodes CASSPYGGLSSYNEQFF. Full variable domain (remainder filled in from reference TRBV18 and TRBJ2-1): NAGVMQNPRHLVRRRGQEARLRCSPMKGHSHVYWYRQLPEEGLKFMVYLQKENIIDESGMPKERFSAEFPKEGPSILRIQQVVRGDSAAYFCASSPYGGLSSYNEQFFGPGTRLTVL.

This clonotype came up a few times. The chain links TRBV20-1 to TRBJ2-3; TRBD1 agrees at 7 bases. V lost 5 bases, J lost 0 bases, and 2 bases stayed unmatched. The CDR3 is 13 amino acids. Germline V gene data show CDR1 as DFQATT and CDR2 as SNEGSKA (reference sequence). The DNA for the CDR3 is TGCAGTGCTCTGGGACAGAGCACAGATACGCAGTATTTT. This translates into CSALGQSTDTQYF.

The chain is built from TRBV12-3 or TRBV12-4 and TRBJ2-1; 10 bases line up with TRBD1. V lost 6 bases, J lost 5 bases, and 1 base stayed unmatched. CDR3 length: 13 amino acids. For the CDR3, the DNA is TGTGCCAGCAGAGGGACAGGGGACAATGAGCAGTTCTTC. Translated, it gives CASRGTGDNEQFF.

This clonotype was counted between two and nine times. CDR3 sequence: CASSLLTTYTRYEQYF. The CDR3 DNA reads TGTGCCAGCAGCTTGCTAACAACTTACACCCGCTACGAGCAGTACTTC. J is TRBJ2-7 and V is TRBV5-4; no clear D gene. This CDR3 contains 16 residues. The V end was cut by 1 base, the J end by 3 bases, with 17 bases between. Germline CDR1 reads SGHNT; CDR2 reads YYREEE (reference sequence). The full variable domain, with the rest looked up from reference TRBV5-4 and TRBJ2-7, is ETGVTQSPTHLIKTRGQQVTLRCSSQSGHNTVSWYQQALGQGPQFIFQYYREEENGRGNFPPRFSGLQFPNYSSELNVNALELDDSALYLCASSLLTTYTRYEQYFGPGTRLTVT.

Only a few counts were recorded for this clonotype. The chain combines TRBV11-2 with TRBJ1-1, with a possible D match to TRBD1 (5 bases). The CDR3 has 15 amino acids. V lost 1 base, J lost 3 bases, and 12 bases lay in between. Germline V gene lookup returns CDR1 SGHAT and CDR2 FQNNGV. The CDR3 loop reads CASSLVGTLDTEAFF. Here the CDR3 DNA reads TGTGCCAGCAGCTTAGTGGGGACCCTGGACACTGAAGCTTTCTTT. The variable domain in full, with the rest retrieved from reference TRBV11-2 and TRBJ1-1, is EAGVAQSPRYKIIEKRQSVAFWCNPISGHATLYWYQQILGQGPKLLIQFQNNGVVDDSQLPKDRFSAERLKGVDSTLKIQPAKLEDSAVYLCASSLVGTLDTEAFFGQGTRLTVV.

V and J are TRBV11-2 and TRBJ1-5; D is possibly TRBD1 (5 bases). Germline-derived CDR1 and CDR2 are SGHAT and FQNNGV. This CDR3 contains 12 residues. With 1 base removed from V and 11 bases from J, the gap between germline ends came to 9 bases. CDR3 DNA: TGTGCCAGCAGCTTAGTGGGGGGGGCCCAGCATTTT. It yields the protein CASSLVGGAQHF.

The sample holds many counts of this clonotype. The rearrangement uses TRBV6-5 and TRBJ2-3; D might be TRBD2 (5 bases). This CDR3 spans 12 amino acids. V was pared by 0 bases and J by 8 bases, with 6 bases between. The germline CDR1 and CDR2 sequences are MNHEY and SVGAGI. CDR3 bases: TGTGCCAGCAGTTACTCCGGAGGTACGCAGTATTTT. Its translation is CASSYSGGTQYF.

This chain uses TRBV20-1 with TRBJ1-3; possible D gene TRBD1, 5 bases. CDR1 DFQATT and CDR2 SNEGSKA come from the germline V gene (reference sequence). V was shortened by 6 bases and J by 2 bases, with 11 bases between the two germline ends. The length of the CDR3 is 13 residues. The CDR3 loop reads CSAWGSPGNTIYF. For the CDR3, the DNA is TGCAGTGCGTGGGGCTCCCCTGGAAACACCATATATTTT.

This clonotype was seen only a few times. This chain links TRBV5-5 with TRBJ2-2; either TRBD1 or TRBD2 may supply D (5 bases each). This CDR3 spans 15 amino acids. CDR1 SGHKS and CDR2 YYEKEE come from the germline V gene (reference sequence). With 2 bases removed from V and 1 base from J, the gap between germline ends came to 9 bases. The CDR3 nucleotides read TGTGCCAGCAGCTTTGAGGGGAGGAACACCGGGGAGCTGTTTTTT. Translation: CASSFEGRNTGELFF.

Only a few counts were recorded for this clonotype. The chain combines TRBV3-1 with TRBJ2-7; D may be TRBD1 or TRBD2 (5 bases each). CDR1 LGHDT and CDR2 YNNKEL come from the germline V gene (reference sequence). V lost 3 bases and J 3 bases, leaving 12 bases between the germline ends. CDR3 length equals 14 residues. CDR3 protein: CASSHGTLIYEQYF. The CDR3 region has the DNA TGTGCCAGCAGCCACGGGACCCTGATCTACGAGCAGTACTTC.

This clonotype was observed many times. Sequence at one end of the junction differs from germline and may be a read error. This chain joins TRBV5-1 and TRBJ1-1; D may be TRBD1 (5 bases). The CDR3 loop spans 14 amino acids. The germline V gene has CDR1 SGHRS and CDR2 YFSETQ. The CDR3 loop is CASSLGGSNTEAFF. CDR3 bases: TGTGCCAGCAGTTTGGGGGGGAGCAACACTGAAGCTTTCTTT. The whole variable domain, remainder taken from reference TRBV5-1 and TRBJ1-1, is KAGVTQTPRYLIKTRGQQVTLSCSPISGHRSVSWYQQTPGQGLQFLFEYFSETQRNKGNFPGRFSGRQFSNSRSEMNVSTLELGDSALYLCASSLGGSNTEAFFGQGTRLTVV.

This clonotype was detected only a few times. This chain uses TRBV5-1 with TRBJ2-5; 8 bases line up with TRBD1. Trimming at V came to 3 bases and at J to 4 bases, leaving 11 bases not matched to a gene. The CDR3 extends over 16 amino acids. CDR1 and CDR2 (germline): SGHRS, YFSETQ. For the CDR3, the DNA is TGCGCCAGCAGCTCAAGCTGGACAGGGCTTGGAGAGACCCAGTACTTC. Its translation is CASSSSWTGLGETQYF.